This record concerns one T cell receptor beta chain sequence. As yet, its antigen is unknown. This sample was included in a study of T-cell reconstitution after alpha-beta-depleted transplantation in children. General study points: Reportedly, alpha-beta T cells present about two months post-transplant originated from several hundred expanded clones of graft origin.

The TCRbeta library incorporated unique molecular identifiers. TCRdb redid the calling of the PCR reads with MiXCR, one entry per CDR3 protein. The sample yields around 200,000 distinct CDR3 sequences, around a sixth seen once. Germline V gives CDR1 SGHRS, CDR2 YFSETQ. Trimming removed 3 bases from V and 1 base from J; junction bases left unmatched: 4. This CDR3 contains 16 residues. The gene calls are TRBV5-1 and TRBJ2-5, with TRBD2 matching over 12 bases. The sequence derives from a male patient aged 2 to 9 who had a stem cell transplant for acute lymphoblastic leukemia, so the T cells may come from the graft donor. This material consisted of PBMCs, mostly from graft donor cells, taken 360 days after TCRalphabeta/CD19-depleted stem cell transplant. For the CDR3, the DNA is TGCGCCAGCAGCTATCGACTAGCGGGGGCCCAAGAGACCCAGTACTTC. Translating it yields CASSYRLAGAQETQYF.